These T cell receptor beta chains were read from a single sample in a study of blood T cell repertoires in COVID-19. Data came from immunoSEQ multiplex PCR; TCRdb stores just in-frame clones and leaves some out. This table has about 20,000 clones, approximately 90% appearing once. The sequenced sample was peripheral blood. These TCRs come from a woman between 55 and 75 years old with active COVID-19. Both conserved end residues are part of each CDR3. The D gene is left open where the match is weak. Some rows mark clone size as missing; the rest say once, few, many or name a class of expanded clone.

>.|TRBV29-1|TRBD1|TRBJ2-2
TGCAGCGTGGAACAGGGGTCCGCGAACACCGGGGAGCTGTTTTTT
CSVEQGSANTGELFF
>once|TRBV5-6|.|TRBJ1-2
TGTGCCAGCAGCTTGGTCTCTCATGGCTACACCTTC
CASSLVSHGYTF
>.|TRBV4-2|TRBD2|TRBJ2-1
TGTGCCAGCAGCCAATCGGGGACTAGCGGACCCTACAATGAGCAGTTCTTC
CASSQSGTSGPYNEQFF
>.|TRBV27|.|TRBJ1-1
TGTGCCAGCAGTTTATCCCGTTCTATGCTAGGAGGGAATGAAGCTTTCTTT
CASSLSRSMLGGNEAFF
>.|TRBV3-1/TRBV3-2|.|TRBJ2-2
TGTGCCAGCAGCCAAGGCGGCCCCGAGCTGTTTTTT
CASSQGGPELFF
>once|TRBV2|.|TRBJ2-7
TGTGCCAGCAGTGGGAGGACCTACGAGCAGTACTTC
CASSGRTYEQYF
>.|TRBV6-5|.|TRBJ1-2
TGTGCCAGCAGTCCTAGATATGGCTACACCTTC
CASSPRYGYTF
>.|TRBV5-4|.|TRBJ1-1
TGTGCCAGCAGCTTGGGGGGCGTGAACACTGAAGCTTTCTTT
CASSLGGVNTEAFF
>once|TRBV7-3|TRBD2|TRBJ2-3
TGTGCCAGCAGCCTATCCGGGACTAGCGGAGCTACGCAGTATTTT
CASSLSGTSGATQYF
>.|TRBV3-1/TRBV3-2|.|TRBJ1-1
TGTGCCAGCAGCCAAGGGTCCGGGAACACTGAAGCTTTCTTT
CASSQGSGNTEAFF
>.|TRBV25-1|.|TRBJ2-7
TGTGCCAGCAGTGGAGAGGGGGTCTCAACATACTTC
CASSGEGVSTYF
>.|TRBV27|.|TRBJ1-5
TGTGCCAGCAGGCCAGGGCTAGGGAATCAGCCCCAGCATTTT
CASRPGLGNQPQHF
>once|TRBV6-6|TRBD1|TRBJ1-5
TGTGCCAGCAACCCGGGACAGAACAATCAGCCCCAGCATTTT
CASNPGQNNQPQHF
>.|TRBV5-6|TRBD2|TRBJ2-2
TGTGCCAGCAGTCGGGGACTAGCGGGGGTCGGGGAGCTGTTTTTT
CASSRGLAGVGELFF
>.|TRBV5-1|TRBD1|TRBJ2-3
TGCGCCAGCAGCTTACAACTAGACAGGGGAGATACGCAGTATTTT
CASSLQLDRGDTQYF
>.|TRBV5-1|.|TRBJ1-1
TGCGCCAGCAGCTTCGCCGAACAGACGAACACTGAAGCTTTCTTT
CASSFAEQTNTEAFF
>.|TRBV14|.|TRBJ1-6
TGTGCCAGCAGCCAATCGGGGTGGGATTCACCCCTCCACTTT
CASSQSGWDSPLHF
>.|TRBV7-7|.|TRBJ2-1
TGTGCTAGCAGCCCTCAGGGGAGCTCCTACAATGAGCAGTTCTTC
CASSPQGSSYNEQFF
>.|TRBV7-6|TRBD2|TRBJ2-1
TGTGCCAGCAGCCATCAGAGCGGGGTGGCCTACAATGAGCAGTTCTTC
CASSHQSGVAYNEQFF
>.|TRBV19|.|TRBJ2-7
TGTGCCAGTGGGCCCTCAGCATATGGGGAGCAGTACTTC
CASGPSAYGEQYF
>.|TRBV5-6|TRBD1|TRBJ1-6
TGTGCCAGCAGCTTGGGGGACAGGGATGTTTCACCCCTCCACTTT
CASSLGDRDVSPLHF
>.|TRBV5-1|.|TRBJ2-5
TGCGCCAGCAGCCCAATAATAGGGGCCCAAGAGACCCAGTACTTC
CASSPIIGAQETQYF
>.|TRBV5-1|TRBD1|TRBJ2-5
TGCGCCAGCCGACAGGGGGGAATTCGAGAGACCCAGTACTTC
CASRQGGIRETQYF
>.|TRBV9|TRBD2|TRBJ2-1
TGTGCCAGCAGCGTAGGCGGGGGAAATGAGCAGTTCTTC
CASSVGGGNEQFF
>.|TRBV5-6|TRBD2|TRBJ2-3
TGTGCCAGCAGCCAGCTTATTCTAGCGGGGGCCAAAGATACGCAGTATTTT
CASSQLILAGAKDTQYF
>.|TRBV18|TRBD1|TRBJ1-2
TGTGCCAGCTCACCACGGGACAGCTATGGCTACACCTTC
CASSPRDSYGYTF
>.|TRBV10-3|.|TRBJ1-2
TGTGCCATCAGTGAGTCGACAGGTATTGACTATGGCTACACCTTC
CAISESTGIDYGYTF
>.|TRBV20-1|.|TRBJ2-1
TGCAGTGCTAGCCTATACAATGAGCAGTTCTTC
CSASLYNEQFF
>once|TRBV3-1/TRBV3-2|.|TRBJ2-3
TGTGCCAGCAGCCAAGTTGGCTTCACAGATACGCAGTATTTT
CASSQVGFTDTQYF
>.|TRBV12-5|.|TRBJ2-5
TGTGCTAGTGGTTCCGACAGGGGAGGGGAGACCCAGTACTTC
CASGSDRGGETQYF
>.|TRBV3-1/TRBV3-2|TRBD2|TRBJ2-1
TGTGCCAGCAGCCAAGTAAGAAAAGCGGGGGGCCAGTTCTTC
CASSQVRKAGGQFF
>.|TRBV5-5|TRBD1|TRBJ1-3
TGTGCCAGCAGCTTGGGGGGGACAGGGCCTGGAAACACCATATATTTT
CASSLGGTGPGNTIYF
>.|TRBV7-9|TRBD1|TRBJ2-7
TGTGCCAGCAGCTATGGACAGGCCTACGAGCAGTACTTC
CASSYGQAYEQYF
>.|TRBV6-5|TRBD1|TRBJ1-4
TGTGCCACCGGACAGGGCCATAATGAAAAACTGTTTTTT
CATGQGHNEKLFF
>.|TRBV3-1/TRBV3-2|.|TRBJ1-6
TGTGCCAGCAGCCAAGTTACAGGGTATTCACCCCTCCACTTT
CASSQVTGYSPLHF
>.|TRBV6-4|.|TRBJ2-2
TGTGCCAGCAGTGACTCCTCGTCCGGGGAGCTGTTTTTT
CASSDSSSGELFF
>.|TRBV5-1|TRBD1|TRBJ2-1
TGCGCCAGCAGCTTGGGAGACAGGGGCAATGAGCAGTTCTTC
CASSLGDRGNEQFF
>once|TRBV5-1|.|TRBJ1-5
TGCGCCAGCAGCTTGGCCCATAATCAGCCCCAGCATTTT
CASSLAHNQPQHF
>few|TRBV9|.|TRBJ1-3
TGTGCCAGCAGCGCGCGCGCCCTAAACTCTGGAAACACCATATATTTT
CASSARALNSGNTIYF
>.|TRBV19|TRBD1|TRBJ2-6
TGTGCCAGCGGGACAGTCGCCTCTGGGGCCAACGTCCTGACTTTC
CASGTVASGANVLTF
>once|TRBV7-9|TRBD1|TRBJ1-2
TGTGCCAGCAGCCCCCACAGGGGAATCTATGGCTACACCTTC
CASSPHRGIYGYTF
>.|TRBV25-1|.|TRBJ2-2
TGTGCCAGCAGTGCCGGACAAACTTACACCGGGGAGCTGTTTTTT
CASSAGQTYTGELFF
>.|TRBV15|.|TRBJ2-5
TGTGCCACCAGCAGAGAACTTAAGGGGTTACAAGAGACCCAGTACTTC
CATSRELKGLQETQYF
>.|TRBV4-1|TRBD1|TRBJ2-3
TGCGCCAGCAGCCAAGAACAGGGGGCCGGCACAGATACGCAGTATTTT
CASSQEQGAGTDTQYF
>.|TRBV6-5|TRBD1|TRBJ1-2
TGTGCCAGCAGTTACTCGGAGACAGGGGGCTACACCTTC
CASSYSETGGYTF